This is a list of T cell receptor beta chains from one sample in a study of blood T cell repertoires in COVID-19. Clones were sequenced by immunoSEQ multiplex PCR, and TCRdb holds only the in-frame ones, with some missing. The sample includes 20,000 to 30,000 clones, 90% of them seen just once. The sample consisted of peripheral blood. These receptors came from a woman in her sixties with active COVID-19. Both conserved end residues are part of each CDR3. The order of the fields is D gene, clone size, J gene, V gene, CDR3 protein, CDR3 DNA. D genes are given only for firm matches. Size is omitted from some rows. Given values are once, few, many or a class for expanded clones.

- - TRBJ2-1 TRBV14 CASSRGGDEQFF TGTGCCAGCAGTCGGGGCGGGGATGAGCAGTTCTTC
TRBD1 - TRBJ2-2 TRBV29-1 CSANRGGTGELFF TGCAGCGCCAACAGGGGCGGCACCGGGGAGCTGTTTTTT
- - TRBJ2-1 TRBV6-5 CASSSSGHNEQFF TGTGCCAGCAGTTCGAGCGGACACAATGAGCAGTTCTTC
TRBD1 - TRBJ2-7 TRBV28 CASTMGTGGVYEQYF TGTGCCAGCACCATGGGAACAGGGGGCGTCTACGAGCAGTACTTC
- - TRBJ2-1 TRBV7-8 CASSLAGGVVSEQFF TGTGCCAGCAGCTTAGCGGGAGGAGTGGTGAGTGAGCAGTTCTTC
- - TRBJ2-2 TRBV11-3 CASSSYSGELFF TGTGCCAGCAGCTCGTATTCCGGGGAGCTGTTTTTT
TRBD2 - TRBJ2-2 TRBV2 CASSDPLLAGDTGELFF TGTGCCAGCAGTGACCCCCTACTAGCGGGAGACACCGGGGAGCTGTTTTTT
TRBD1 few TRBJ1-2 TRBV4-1 CASSPEDRGGYGYTF TGCGCCAGCAGCCCCGAAGACAGGGGAGGCTATGGCTACACCTTC
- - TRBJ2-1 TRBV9 CASSQSGGNEQFF TGTGCCAGCAGCCAAAGCGGAGGAAATGAGCAGTTCTTC
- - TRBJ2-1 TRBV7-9 CASSSGYYNEQFF TGTGCCAGCAGCTCAGGCTACTACAATGAGCAGTTCTTC
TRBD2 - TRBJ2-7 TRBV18 CASSDGLAGSYEQYF TGTGCCAGCTCGGACGGACTAGCGGGGTCCTACGAGCAGTACTTC
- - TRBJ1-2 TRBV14 CASSQDRQGGGYTF TGTGCCAGCAGCCAAGATAGGCAGGGTGGTGGCTACACCTTC
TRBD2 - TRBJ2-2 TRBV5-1 CASSFYAEQAGGAGELFF TGCGCCAGCAGCTTCTACGCTGAGCAAGCGGGAGGTGCCGGGGAGCTGTTTTTT
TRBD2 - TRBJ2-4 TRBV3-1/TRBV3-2 CASSQPAGGLAKNIQYF TGTGCCAGCAGCCAGCCAGCGGGAGGACTAGCCAAAAACATTCAGTACTTC
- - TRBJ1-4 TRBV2 CASSAGFEKLFF TGTGCCAGCAGCGCGGGGTTTGAAAAACTGTTTTTT
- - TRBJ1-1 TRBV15 CATSRNGGGSLNTEAFF TGTGCCACCAGCAGAAACGGTGGGGGGTCCTTGAACACTGAAGCTTTCTTT
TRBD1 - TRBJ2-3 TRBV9 CASSGQGLGTDTQYF TGTGCCAGCAGCGGACAGGGGTTGGGCACAGATACGCAGTATTTT
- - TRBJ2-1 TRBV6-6 CASNYGEYNEQFF TGTGCCAGCAACTACGGGGAGTACAATGAGCAGTTCTTC
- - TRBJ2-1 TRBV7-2 CASSVLSGAYNEQFF TGTGCCAGCAGCGTCCTTTCGGGGGCCTACAATGAGCAGTTCTTC
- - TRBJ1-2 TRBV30 CAWSARVYGYTF TGTGCCTGGAGCGCCCGGGTCTATGGCTACACCTTC
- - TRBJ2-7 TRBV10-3 CAISGRGTLSSYEQYF TGTGCCATCAGTGGTCGGGGGACTCTTAGCTCCTACGAGCAGTACTTC
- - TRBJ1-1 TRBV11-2 CASSPLGGAYTEAFF TGTGCCAGCAGCCCCTTGGGGGGGGCCTACACTGAAGCTTTCTTT
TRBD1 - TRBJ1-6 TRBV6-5 CAGGQGGSYNSPLHF TGTGCCGGGGGACAGGGAGGATCCTATAATTCACCCCTCCACTTT
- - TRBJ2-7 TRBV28 CASRPTGYEQYF TGTGCCAGCAGACCTACAGGGTATGAGCAGTACTTC
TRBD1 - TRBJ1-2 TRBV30 CAWSNKEHRGGYGYTF TGTGCCTGGAGTAATAAAGAGCACAGGGGAGGTTATGGCTACACCTTC
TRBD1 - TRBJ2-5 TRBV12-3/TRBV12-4 CASSPGQQETQYF TGTGCCAGCAGCCCGGGACAGCAAGAGACCCAGTACTTC
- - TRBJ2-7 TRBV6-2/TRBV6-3 CASSYRGFSYEQYF TGTGCCAGCAGTTACAGGGGATTCTCCTACGAGCAGTACTTC
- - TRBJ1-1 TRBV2 CASSVYMNTEAFF TGTGCCAGCAGTGTATATATGAACACTGAAGCTTTCTTT
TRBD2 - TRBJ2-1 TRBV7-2 CATRGGPGDNEQFF TGTGCCACGCGGGGAGGGCCCGGGGACAATGAGCAGTTCTTC
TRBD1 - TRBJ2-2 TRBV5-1 CASSHQGAANTGELFF TGCGCCAGCAGCCACCAGGGGGCCGCGAACACCGGGGAGCTGTTTTTT
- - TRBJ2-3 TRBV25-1 CASSGLAPQGRRTDTQYF TGTGCCAGCAGTGGATTGGCCCCCCAGGGTAGACGCACAGATACGCAGTATTTT
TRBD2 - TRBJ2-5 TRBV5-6 CASSGGLVGETQYF TGTGCCAGCAGCGGGGGACTAGTAGGGGAGACCCAGTACTTC